Each of the 15 T cell receptor beta chains below was sequenced from the same sample in a study of graft-versus-host responses after intestinal transplantation. The assay was immunoSEQ multiplex PCR, and TCRdb's table has in-frame clones only and misses some. The sample comprises more than 85,000 clones, roughly 90% of which are singletons, and around 0.07% rests with the top ten. These TCRs' antigens remain unknown. The sequenced sample was unstimulated CD8+ T cells sorted from spleen or lymph node cells, obtained before transplant. Receptor source: a human donor who was the organ donor for an intestinal transplant.

V and J are TRBV28 and TRBJ2-2, with D uncertain. The CDR3 is made up of 16 amino acids. Germline loops: CDR1 MDHEN, CDR2 SYDVKM. Trimming stripped 5 bases from V and 0 bases from J, with 13 bases between. CDR3 nucleotide sequence: TGTGCCAGCAGTCCCTCGAACAGAGCGAACACCGGGGAGCTGTTTTTT. This translates into CASSPSNRANTGELFF.

The chain is built from TRBV10-1 and TRBJ2-7; 7 nucleotides match TRBD1. In germline, CDR1 is WNHNN, CDR2 SYGVQD (reference sequence). This CDR3 has 13 residues. V gave up 6 bases and J gave up 3 bases; unmatched junction bases: 5. CDR3: CASSPGTVYEQYF. The CDR3 coding sequence is TGCGCCAGCAGCCCCGGGACAGTCTACGAGCAGTACTTC.

Only a few counts were recorded for this clone. The rearrangement uses TRBV4-1 and TRBJ2-7, with D tentatively TRBD2 (5 bases). CDR1 and CDR2 from the germline V gene are MGHRA and YSYEKL. Trimming took off 2 bases at V and 3 bases at J, with 8 bases between the two ends. This CDR3 has 13 residues. The chain's CDR3 is CASSQLRDYEQYF. In DNA form, the CDR3 reads TGCGCCAGCAGCCAACTCCGGGACTACGAGCAGTACTTC.

The gene calls are TRBV15 and TRBJ2-2, with 11 bases that match TRBD2. The CDR3 extends over 16 amino acids. CDR1 is LNHNV and CDR2 is YYDKDF in the germline V gene (reference sequence). Trimming cost V 2 bases and J 7 bases; bases outside gene matches: 6. CDR3 nucleotide sequence: TGTGCCACCAGCAGAAAACTAGCGGGAGCGGGCGGGGAGCTGTTTTTT. Residues: CATSRKLAGAGGELFF.

This clone was recorded only once. The chain links TRBV7-3 to TRBJ2-7, with D uncertain. V shed 4 bases and J shed 6 bases, with 13 bases lying between them. This CDR3 is 13 amino acids long. Germline values: CDR1 SGHTA, CDR2 FQGTGA. CDR3 in amino acids: CASSYTDGFEQYF. For the CDR3, the DNA is TGTGCCAGCAGCTATACCGACGGGTTCGAGCAGTACTTC.

The V gene is TRBV11-3, the J gene TRBJ1-2, with 9 bases that match TRBD1. CDR3 size: 14 residues. Trimming at V came to 5 bases and at J to 13 bases, leaving 14 bases not matched to a gene. Germline assignment: CDR1 SGHNT and CDR2 YENEEA. CDR3 bases: TGTGCCAGCAGCAGAACCCGGGACAGGGTCCCGTCCACCTTC. Encoded protein: CASSRTRDRVPSTF.

The chain joins TRBV7-2 to TRBJ2-5; 7 nucleotides agree with TRBD2. The end of the DNA fits TRBJ2-7 better, so the J call may be wrong. In germline, CDR1 is SGHTA, CDR2 FQGNSA. The CDR3 covers 15 residues. CDR3 sequence reads: CASSFFGGGPYEQYF. In nucleotides, the CDR3 is TGTGCCAGCAGCTTCTTCGGGGGAGGGCCGTACGAGCAGTACTTC.

The chain combines TRBV11-3 with TRBJ2-1, with 11 bases matching TRBD2. From germline, CDR1 is SGHNT and CDR2 YENEEA. The CDR3 runs to 16 residues. The junction had 9 bases not matched to a gene; V was cut back by 5 bases and J by 6 bases. The CDR3 nucleotides read TGTGCCAGCAGCCCTCCGACTAGCGGGGTGTCCAATGAGCAGTTCTTC. Protein product: CASSPPTSGVSNEQFF.

This chain connects TRBV9 to TRBJ2-1; 7 bases agree with TRBD1. V shed 0 bases and J 8 bases; nucleotides not matched to a gene: 11. This CDR3 is 16 amino acids long. Germline CDR1 reads SGDLS; CDR2 reads YYNGEE. As DNA, the CDR3 is TGTGCCAGCAGCGTAGGGCGGTTGACAGGGCGGTATGAGCAGTTCTTC. Protein: CASSVGRLTGRYEQFF. Using reference TRBV9 and TRBJ2-1 for the parts outside the CDR3, the full variable domain is DSGVTQTPKHLITATGQRVTLRCSPRSGDLSVYWYQQSLDQGLQFLIQYYNGEERAKGNILERFSAQQFPDLHSELNLSSLELGDSALYFCASSVGRLTGRYEQFFGPGTRLTVL.

The chain joins TRBV15 to TRBJ2-7; TRBD1 matches 8 bases. The CDR3 has 14 residues. From germline, CDR1 is LNHNV and CDR2 YYDKDF (reference sequence). J gave up 5 bases and V 5 bases, and 8 bases lay outside the gene matches. In DNA form, the CDR3 reads TGTGCCACCAGCGGATCGGGACAGGCTAACGAGCAGTACTTC. It codes for CATSGSGQANEQYF.

This clone was detected only once. The rearrangement joins TRBV7-6 to TRBJ2-3, with TRBD1 matching over 8 bases. The V gene end was trimmed by 4 bases and the J gene end by 0 bases; junction bases not matched to a gene: 9. The CDR3 has 17 residues. From germline, CDR1 is SGHVS and CDR2 FNYEAQ. The DNA for the CDR3 is TGTGCCAGCAGCTGGGACAGGATGCACTCTAGCACAGATACGCAGTATTTT. As protein: CASSWDRMHSSTDTQYF. The variable domain in full, completed from reference TRBV7-6 and TRBJ2-3, reads GAGVSQSPRYKVTKRGQDVALRCDPISGHVSLYWYRQALGQGPEFLTYFNYEAQQDKSGLPNDRFSAERPEGSISTLTIQRTEQRDSAMYRCASSWDRMHSSTDTQYFGPGTRLTVL.

This sequence joins TRBV5-1 and TRBJ1-2, with D unresolved. From germline, CDR1 is SGHRS and CDR2 YFSETQ. Trimming shortened V by 4 bases and J by 5 bases, and 18 bases separated the two germline ends. This CDR3 is built from 15 residues. The CDR3 DNA follows: TGCGCCAGCAGCCCCACCGGGAGAAGGAATTATGGCTACACCTTC. It yields the protein CASSPTGRRNYGYTF.

The chain joins TRBV25-1 to TRBJ2-3; 11 positions agree with TRBD2. CDR1 and CDR2 from the germline V gene are MGHDK and SYGVNS. The CDR3 is 16 residues long. V was clipped by 4 bases and J by 4 bases; unmatched bases: 7. The CDR3 here is CASSAGTSGGADTQYF. The CDR3 nucleotides are TGTGCCAGCAGTGCGGGGACTAGCGGAGGTGCAGATACGCAGTATTTT.

The chain's CDR3 is CATSSPGLGLTPYEQYF. The CDR3 coding sequence is TGTGCCACCAGCAGTCCGGGACTAGGGCTCACCCCCTACGAGCAGTACTTC. The chain couples TRBV15 to TRBJ2-7; TRBD2 aligns across 8 bases. Germline-derived CDR1 and CDR2 are LNHNV and YYDKDF (reference sequence). This CDR3 is built from 17 residues. Losses at the gene ends were 3 bases for V and 2 bases for J; bases not matched to a gene: 12.

The J gene is TRBJ2-2, the V gene TRBV28; no reliable D call. The ends were cut back, 2 bases at V and 0 bases at J, with 16 bases in the middle. CDR3 length equals 18 residues. Germline values: CDR1 MDHEN, CDR2 SYDVKM. The CDR3 loop reads CASSLADYSLANTGELFF. The CDR3 nucleotides are TGTGCCAGCAGTTTAGCGGATTACTCCCTCGCGAACACCGGGGAGCTGTTTTTT.